The 10 T cell receptor beta chains listed next were all sequenced from one sample in a study of control samples from healthy donors and cancer patients. Measured with immunoSEQ multiplex PCR; TCRdb has only the in-frame clones, and not every one. Of approximately 83,000 clones in the sample, 80% to 95% were seen once. Sequenced material: blood. The receptors were sampled from a woman aged 25 to 45 in good health.

The rearrangement links TRBV5-1 to TRBJ2-5; 7 bases align to TRBD1. Germline V gene lookup returns CDR1 SGHRS and CDR2 YFSETQ. The CDR3 extends over 14 amino acids. Trimming took 2 bases from V and 5 from J; bases not matched to a gene: 6. CDR3 DNA sequence: TGCGCCAGCAGCTTAGGACAGGAACGCGAGACCCAGTACTTC. Translation gives CASSLGQERETQYF.

A single count supports this clone. V and J are TRBV6-6 and TRBJ1-2; tentatively, D is TRBD1 (6 bases). This CDR3 comprises 12 residues. Germline values: CDR1 MNHNY, CDR2 SVGAGI (reference sequence). Trimming stripped 7 bases from V and 7 bases from J, with 13 bases between. CDR3 residues: CASNGGGPGYTF. The CDR3 coding sequence is TGTGCCAGCAATGGGGGGGGCCCTGGCTACACCTTC.

This clone was picked up one time. The rearrangement joins TRBV5-1 to TRBJ2-3, with D tentatively TRBD2 (5 bases). Per the germline V gene, CDR1 is SGHRS and CDR2 is YFSETQ. The CDR3 loop spans 15 amino acids. Trimming left V 2 bases short and J 4 bases short, with 14 bases between. The CDR3 bases are TGCGCCAGCAGCTTAGCACCTTCTAGCTCAGATACGCAGTATTTT. Protein sequence: CASSLAPSSSDTQYF.

The rearrangement links TRBV9 to TRBJ2-1; maybe TRBD2 (6 bases). This CDR3 spans 15 amino acids. Germline V gene lookup returns CDR1 SGDLS and CDR2 YYNGEE. The V end lost 2 bases, the J end lost 0 bases, and 9 bases lay between the germline ends. The CDR3 loop reads CASSVGGTSYNEQFF. The DNA for the CDR3 is TGTGCCAGCAGCGTGGGCGGGACCTCCTACAATGAGCAGTTCTTC.

This clone has more than one count but fewer than ten. The chain employs TRBV14 and TRBJ1-1; D is undetermined. This CDR3 comprises 11 residues. Germline CDR1 reads SGHDN; CDR2 reads FVKESK. V was shortened by 1 base and J by 6 bases, with 3 bases between the two germline ends. The CDR3 DNA reads TGTGCCAGCAGCCAAGGATCTGAAGCTTTCTTT. It is translated as CASSQGSEAFF.

The CDR3 coding sequence is TGTGCCAGCAGTGAAAGAAGGTACGAGCAGTACTTC. This sequence encodes CASSERRYEQYF. The chain joins TRBV6-1 to TRBJ2-7; D is unresolved. CDR1 MNHNS and CDR2 SASEGT come from the germline V gene. The CDR3 contains 12 residues. With 2 bases removed from V and 4 bases from J, the gap between germline ends came to 6 bases.

V and J are TRBV18 and TRBJ2-5; TRBD2 aligns across 13 bases. Germline assignment: CDR1 KGHSH and CDR2 LQKENI. The CDR3 totals 17 residues. With 3 bases clipped from V and 5 bases from J, the junction kept 9 bases outside the gene matches. The CDR3 loop reads CASSPATSGGPRETQYF. The CDR3 nucleotides are TGTGCCAGCTCACCTGCGACTAGCGGGGGGCCCCGGGAGACCCAGTACTTC.

This chain connects TRBV18 to TRBJ2-1; D remains unclear. CDR1 KGHSH and CDR2 LQKENI come from the germline V gene. Trimming took 2 bases from V and 2 from J, leaving 7 bases between them. This CDR3 contains 14 residues. The CDR3 bases are TGTGCCAGCTCACCAGGGTCGCCCTACAATGAGCAGTTCTTC. Encoded protein: CASSPGSPYNEQFF.

The chain links TRBV5-1 to TRBJ2-2; possible D gene TRBD1, 5 bases. The CDR3 covers 14 residues. Germline V gene lookup returns CDR1 SGHRS and CDR2 YFSETQ. V shed 4 bases and J shed 6 bases, with 13 bases lying between them. As DNA, the CDR3 is TGCGCCAGCAGCCCCGGTCAAGGGGCCGGGGAGCTGTTTTTT. It yields the protein CASSPGQGAGELFF.

The gene calls are TRBV27 and TRBJ2-2, with D unclear. Germline V CDR1 and CDR2: MNHEY, SMNVEV (reference sequence). This CDR3 has 15 amino acids. Trimming took 3 bases from V and 6 from J, leaving 14 bases between them. CDR3 in DNA: TGTGCCAGCAGTTTGATATCCGGGCCCCCCGGGGAGCTGTTTTTT. It translates to CASSLISGPPGELFF.